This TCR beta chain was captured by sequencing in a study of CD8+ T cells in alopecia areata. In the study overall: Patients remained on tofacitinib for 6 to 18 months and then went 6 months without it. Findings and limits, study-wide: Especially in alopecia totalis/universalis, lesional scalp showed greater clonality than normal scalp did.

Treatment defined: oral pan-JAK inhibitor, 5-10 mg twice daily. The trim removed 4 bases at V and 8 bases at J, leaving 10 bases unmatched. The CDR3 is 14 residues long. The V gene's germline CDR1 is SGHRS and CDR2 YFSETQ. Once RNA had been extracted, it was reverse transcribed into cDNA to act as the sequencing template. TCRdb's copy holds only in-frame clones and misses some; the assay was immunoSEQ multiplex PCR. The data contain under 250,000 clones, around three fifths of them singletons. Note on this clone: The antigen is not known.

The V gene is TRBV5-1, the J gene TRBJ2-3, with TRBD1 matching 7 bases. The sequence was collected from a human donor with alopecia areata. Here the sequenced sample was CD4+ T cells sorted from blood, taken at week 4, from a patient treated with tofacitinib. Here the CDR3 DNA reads TGCGCCAGCAGCCCGAGGACAGGATCGGCTACGCAGTATTTT. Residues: CASSPRTGSATQYF.